These 14 T cell receptor beta chains were all obtained from the same sample, sequenced in a study of CD8 T cells in ankylosing spondylitis. TCRdb reanalysed the 5' RACE reads using MiXCR and keeps one entry per CDR3 protein. There are 85,000 to 100,000 distinct CDR3 sequences in the sample; around 10% occur only once, and under 6% lies in the top ten. Specimen: blood, either unsorted or a sorted T cell fraction (not recorded which). All receptors derive from a male donor with ankylosing spondylitis or in good health (not recorded which).

This clonotype was recorded many times. V is TRBV4-1 and J is TRBJ1-6, with D hard to call. CDR1 is MGHRA and CDR2 is YSYEKL in the germline V gene. CDR3 length equals 14 residues. V was clipped by 1 base and J by 6 bases, with 7 bases between them. CDR3 sequence (DNA): TGCGCCAGCAGCCAAGCGACGGTTAATTCACCCCTCCACTTT. This translates into CASSQATVNSPLHF.

This chain joins TRBV23-1 and TRBJ2-1; tentative D call: TRBD1 (5 bases). TRBV23-1 is an ORF; its function is uncertain. Between the trimmed V and J ends, which lost 2 bases and 3 bases, there was a span of 23 bases. The CDR3 length is 19 residues. CDR3 in DNA: TGCGCCAGCAGTCAAGGGCAGGGCAACCCCAAATATGTCTACAATGAGCAGTTCTTC. Amino acid sequence: CASSQGQGNPKYVYNEQFF.

Ten or more counts support this clonotype. The chain combines TRBV5-1 with TRBJ2-7; TRBD1 matches at 11 bases. The germline gives CDR1 SGHRS, CDR2 YFSETQ. Germline trimming cut 6 bases from V and 7 bases from J; bases unmatched to any gene: 9. CDR3 length equals 14 residues. The CDR3 loop reads CASKAGTGGGEQYF. CDR3 nucleotide sequence: TGCGCCAGCAAGGCCGGGACAGGGGGAGGTGAGCAGTACTTC.

This clonotype was detected many times. V is TRBV29-1 and J is TRBJ2-1; the match to TRBD1 covers 9 bases. This CDR3 has 15 residues. Losses at the gene ends were 4 bases for V and 6 bases for J; bases not matched to a gene: 10. Germline V lookup: CDR1 SQVTM, CDR2 ANQGSEA. The CDR3 nucleotides are TGCAGCGTTGTAGGGGACAGGGTCTTTGGCAATGAGCAGTTCTTC. This encodes CSVVGDRVFGNEQFF.

This clonotype was seen ten or more times. As DNA, the CDR3 is TGTGCCAGCAGCCAAGATCGAGCGACTTACAATGAGCAGTTCTTC. It yields the protein CASSQDRATYNEQFF. The chain employs TRBV4-2 and TRBJ2-1, with D hard to call. This CDR3 has 15 amino acids. Germline lookup yields CDR1 LGHNA and CDR2 YNFKEQ. V was pared by 0 bases and J by 4 bases, with 10 bases between.

This clonotype was recorded at least ten times. V is TRBV6-1 and J is TRBJ2-5; perhaps TRBD2 as D (6 bases). CDR1 is MNHNS and CDR2 is SASEGT in the germline V gene. The CDR3 has 14 amino acids. The V end was cut by 6 bases, the J end by 4 bases, with 15 bases between. CDR3 amino acids: CASRGARGSETQYF. The CDR3, as DNA: TGTGCCAGCAGAGGTGCCCGGGGGTCAGAGACCCAGTACTTC.

In its sample, this clonotype was seen many times. The rearrangement links TRBV29-1 to TRBJ2-3; D is unresolved. V gave up 3 bases and J gave up 5 bases, with 9 bases separating them. The CDR3 sequence is 12 residues long. Per germline, CDR1 SQVTM and CDR2 ANQGSEA. Written as DNA, the CDR3 is TGCAGCGTTGACGTCAGGAGAGATACGCAGTATTTT. It codes for CSVDVRRDTQYF.

This clonotype appeared a few times. The chain links TRBV7-9 to TRBJ1-4, with D uncertain. Germline CDR1 SEHNR, CDR2 FQNEAQ (reference sequence). CDR3 length: 16 amino acids. With 5 bases removed from V and 0 bases from J, the gap between germline ends came to 13 bases. The CDR3 coding sequence is TGTGCCAGCAGCAAGACCGCCGAATCAACTAATGAAAAACTGTTTTTT. Its translation is CASSKTAESTNEKLFF. Using reference TRBV7-9 and TRBJ1-4 for the parts outside the CDR3, the full variable domain is DTGVSQNPRHKITKRGQNVTFRCDPISEHNRLYWYRQTLGQGPEFLTYFQNEAQLEKSRLLSDRFSAERPKGSFSTLEIQRTEQGDSAMYLCASSKTAESTNEKLFFGSGTQLSVL.

This clonotype was counted at least ten times. The rearrangement links TRBV24-1 to TRBJ2-3; the match to TRBD1 covers 10 bases. CDR1 is KGHDR, CDR2 SFDVKD, per germline. V was pared by 0 bases and J by 5 bases, with 7 bases of the junction left unmatched. This CDR3 contains 17 residues. The CDR3 nucleotides read TGTGCCACCAGTGATTTGAGACAGGGGGCGCGAGTAGATACGCAGTATTTT. Amino acid sequence: CATSDLRQGARVDTQYF.

This clonotype was found a few times. In nucleotides, the CDR3 is TGCAGCGTTGAATTTCTAGCGGGGGAATTCGGCCAAAACATTCAGTACTTC. Translating gives CSVEFLAGEFGQNIQYF. This sequence joins TRBV29-1 and TRBJ2-4, with TRBD2 matching 10 bases. The germline V gene has CDR1 SQVTM and CDR2 ANQGSEA. The CDR3 loop spans 17 amino acids. The ends lost 2 bases at V and 5 bases at J; junction bases unmatched: 12.

This clonotype came up many times. V usage is TRBV20-1 and J usage is TRBJ1-5; weak D call: TRBD1 (5 bases). This CDR3 contains 15 residues. V lost 0 bases, J lost 0 bases, and 9 bases lay in between. The germline V gene encodes CDR1 DFQATT and CDR2 SNEGSKA (reference sequence). The CDR3 is CSARDRVNSNQPQHF. The CDR3 nucleotides read TGCAGTGCTAGAGACAGGGTTAATAGCAATCAGCCCCAGCATTTT.

This clonotype was counted many times. The rearrangement uses TRBV5-1 and TRBJ2-2; 11 bases line up with TRBD1. Germline CDR1 reads SGHRS; CDR2 reads YFSETQ. After removal of 6 bases from V and 6 bases from J, the junction contained 7 bases not matched to a gene. The CDR3 spans 15 residues. The CDR3 DNA reads TGCGCCAGCAAATGGACAGGGGGCGCATCCGGGGAGCTGTTTTTT. It is translated as CASKWTGGASGELFF.

Many counts were recorded for this clonotype. V and J are TRBV3-1 and TRBJ1-1; the D gene is possibly TRBD1 (5 bases). The CDR3 is 13 residues long. Germline-derived CDR1 and CDR2 are LGHDT and YNNKEL (reference sequence). Trimming left V 4 bases short and J 5 bases short, with 11 bases between. The chain's CDR3 is CASSRGGGTEAFF. For the CDR3, the DNA is TGTGCCAGCAGCCGCGGGGGTGGGACTGAAGCTTTCTTT.

This clonotype was observed many times. CDR3 sequence (DNA): TGCGCCAGCAATCGGGACTGGCAAGGGGAGCAGTTCTTC. This sequence encodes CASNRDWQGEQFF. The rearrangement uses TRBV5-1 and TRBJ2-1; TRBD2 might be the D (6 bases). The CDR3 is made up of 13 amino acids. V lost 6 bases, J lost 10 bases, and 17 bases lay in between. Germline V gives CDR1 SGHRS, CDR2 YFSETQ. Variable domain in full (rest from reference TRBV5-1 and TRBJ2-1): KAGVTQTPRYLIKTRGQQVTLSCSPISGHRSVSWYQQTPGQGLQFLFEYFSETQRNKGNFPGRFSGRQFSNSRSEMNVSTLELGDSALYLCASNRDWQGEQFFGPGTRLTVL.